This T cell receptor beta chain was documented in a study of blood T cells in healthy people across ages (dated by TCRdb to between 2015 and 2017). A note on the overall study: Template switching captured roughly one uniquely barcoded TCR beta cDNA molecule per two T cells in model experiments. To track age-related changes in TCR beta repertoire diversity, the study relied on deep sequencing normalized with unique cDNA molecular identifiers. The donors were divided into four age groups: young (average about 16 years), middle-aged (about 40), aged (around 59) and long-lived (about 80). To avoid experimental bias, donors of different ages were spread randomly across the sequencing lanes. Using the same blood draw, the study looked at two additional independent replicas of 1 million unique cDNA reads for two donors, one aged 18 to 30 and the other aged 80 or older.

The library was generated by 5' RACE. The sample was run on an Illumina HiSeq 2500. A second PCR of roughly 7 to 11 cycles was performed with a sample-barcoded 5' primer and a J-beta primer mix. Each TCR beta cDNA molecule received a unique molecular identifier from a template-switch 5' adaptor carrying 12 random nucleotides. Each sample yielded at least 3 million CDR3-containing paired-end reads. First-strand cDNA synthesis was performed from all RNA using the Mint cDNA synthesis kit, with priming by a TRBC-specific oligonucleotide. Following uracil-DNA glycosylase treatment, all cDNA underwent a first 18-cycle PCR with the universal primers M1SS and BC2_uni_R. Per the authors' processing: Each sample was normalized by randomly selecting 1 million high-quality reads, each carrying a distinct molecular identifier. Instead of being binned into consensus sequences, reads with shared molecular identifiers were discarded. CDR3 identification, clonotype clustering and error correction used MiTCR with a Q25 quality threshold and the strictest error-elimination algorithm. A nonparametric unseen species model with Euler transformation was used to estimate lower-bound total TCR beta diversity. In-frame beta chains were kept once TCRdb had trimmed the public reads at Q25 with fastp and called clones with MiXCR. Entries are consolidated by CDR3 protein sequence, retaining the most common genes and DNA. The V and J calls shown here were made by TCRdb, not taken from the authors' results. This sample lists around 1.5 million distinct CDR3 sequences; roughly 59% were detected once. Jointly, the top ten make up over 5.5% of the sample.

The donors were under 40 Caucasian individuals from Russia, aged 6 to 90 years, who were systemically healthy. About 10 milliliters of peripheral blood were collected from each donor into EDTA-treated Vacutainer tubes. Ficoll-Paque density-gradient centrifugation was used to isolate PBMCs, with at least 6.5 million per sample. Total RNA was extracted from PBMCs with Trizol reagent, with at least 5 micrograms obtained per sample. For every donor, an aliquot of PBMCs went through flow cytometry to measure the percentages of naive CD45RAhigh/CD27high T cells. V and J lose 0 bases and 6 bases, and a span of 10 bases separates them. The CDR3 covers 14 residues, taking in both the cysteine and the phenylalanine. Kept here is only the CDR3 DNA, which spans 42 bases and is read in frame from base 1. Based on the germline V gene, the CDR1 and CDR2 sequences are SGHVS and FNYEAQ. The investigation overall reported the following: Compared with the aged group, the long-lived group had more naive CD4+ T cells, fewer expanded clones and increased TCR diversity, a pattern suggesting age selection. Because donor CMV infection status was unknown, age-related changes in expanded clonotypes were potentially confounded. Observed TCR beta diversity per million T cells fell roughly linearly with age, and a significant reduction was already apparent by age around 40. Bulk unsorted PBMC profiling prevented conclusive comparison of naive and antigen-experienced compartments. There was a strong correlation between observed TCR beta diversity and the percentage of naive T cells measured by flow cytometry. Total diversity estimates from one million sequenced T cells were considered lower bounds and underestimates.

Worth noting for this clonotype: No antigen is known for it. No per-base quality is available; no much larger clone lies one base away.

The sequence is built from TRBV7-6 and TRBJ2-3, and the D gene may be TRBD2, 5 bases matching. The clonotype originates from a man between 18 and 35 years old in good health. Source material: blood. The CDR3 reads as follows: CASSLARERDTQYF. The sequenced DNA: TGTGCCAGCAGCTTAGCGAGGGAGAGGGATACGCAGTATTTT.